The 20 T cell receptor beta chains presented below share a single source sample, sequenced in a study of T cell responses to AZD1222 COVID-19 vaccine (dated by TCRdb to the early 2020s). The protocol used for the library was the immunoSEQ multiplex PCR assay. TCRdb retrieved this table from immuneACCESS and kept in-frame rearrangements only. Not all clones are present; in checked studies, unresolved V genes account for under half, and no reason is known for the remainder. The sample table records about 100,000 clones; 75% to 90% of these occur just once. The top ten clonotypes cover approximately 19% of the sample. This sample's time point label indicates: baseline before first vaccination. The sequences come from peripheral blood, collected on day 0 of AZD1222 vaccination. These receptors were collected from an adult in good health.

The chain is built from TRBV6-5 and TRBJ2-7, with a tentative D call TRBD1 (6 bases). V dropped 0 bases and J dropped 2 bases, with 11 bases sitting between them. From germline, CDR1 is MNHEY and CDR2 SVGAGI. The length of the CDR3 is 15 residues. CDR3 DNA: TGTGCCAGCAGTTACTCCACAGGGTACCCCTACGAGCAGTACTTC. This sequence encodes CASSYSTGYPYEQYF.

J is TRBJ2-2 and V is TRBV4-1; possibly TRBD1 or TRBD2 for D (5 bases each). The CDR3 consists of 16 residues. CDR1 is MGHRA and CDR2 is YSYEKL in the germline V gene. Trimming stripped 2 bases from V and 4 bases from J, with 14 bases between. This CDR3 reads CASSQPMGDRTGELFF. The DNA of the CDR3 is TGCGCCAGCAGCCAACCTATGGGGGACCGCACCGGGGAGCTGTTTTTT.

As to this clone: It is likely a read error, because the conserved phenylalanine at the end of the CDR3 is missing. This chain joins TRBV7-9 and TRBJ1-6; D not resolved. CDR3 size: 14 residues. With 1 base removed from V and 6 bases from J, the gap between germline ends came to 7 bases. CDR1 and CDR2 (germline): SEHNR, FQNEAQ (reference sequence). The CDR3 DNA sequence: TGTGCCAGCAGCTTAGAAGGAGGTAATTCACCCCTCCACCTT. Protein: CASSLEGGNSPLHL.

The genes are TRBV28 and TRBJ2-3, with 9 bases identical to TRBD2. V lost 4 bases and J lost 2; bases outside the gene matches: 13. Germline V gene sequence: CDR1 MDHEN, CDR2 SYDVKM. The CDR3 is 18 residues long. The CDR3: CASSSVFSGGGFTDTQYF. The CDR3 DNA reads TGTGCCAGCAGTTCGGTTTTTAGCGGGGGCGGTTTCACAGATACGCAGTATTTT.

The V gene is TRBV27, the J gene TRBJ1-2, with unresolved D. V lost 3 bases, J lost 4 bases, and 9 bases lay in between. Germline CDR1 MNHEY, CDR2 SMNVEV (reference sequence). The CDR3 consists of 13 residues. The CDR3 nucleotides read TGTGCCAGCAGTTTTAACCCCGGCTATGGCTACACCTTC. Its translation: CASSFNPGYGYTF.

V usage is TRBV10-1 and J usage is TRBJ2-1; D not resolved. The germline V and J ends were trimmed by 2 bases and 7 bases, with 9 bases remaining between them. The CDR3 runs 13 residues. The V gene's germline CDR1 is WNHNN and CDR2 SYGVQD (reference sequence). The CDR3 here is CASSEGPSNEQFF. As DNA, the CDR3 is TGCGCCAGCAGTGAGGGACCCTCTAATGAGCAGTTCTTC.

This sequence joins TRBV11-3 and TRBJ2-1, with TRBD2 identical over 12 bases. Per the germline V gene, CDR1 is SGHNT and CDR2 is YENEEA. The CDR3 runs to 14 residues. The junction had 3 bases not matched to a gene; V was cut back by 2 bases and J by 10 bases. CDR3 loop: CASSLRLAGGEQFF. The CDR3, as DNA: TGTGCCAGCAGCTTACGTCTAGCGGGGGGGGAGCAGTTCTTC. The whole variable domain, filled in from reference TRBV11-3 and TRBJ2-1, reads EAGVVQSPRYKIIEKKQPVAFWCNPISGHNTLYWYLQNLGQGPELLIRYENEEAVDDSQLPKDRFSAERLKGVDSTLKIQPAELGDSAVYLCASSLRLAGGEQFFGPGTRLTVL.

The chain links TRBV7-8 to TRBJ1-1; 7 bases line up with TRBD1. V trimming: 0 bases; J trimming: 5 bases; junction bases outside the gene matches: 9. This CDR3 has 16 residues. From germline, CDR1 is SGHVS and CDR2 FQNEAQ. The CDR3 sequence is CASSLAIDRVGTEAFF. The CDR3 coding sequence is TGTGCCAGCAGCTTAGCAATAGACAGGGTAGGGACTGAAGCTTTCTTT.

The chain carries TRBV7-9 and TRBJ2-1, with D maybe TRBD2 (6 bases). Trimming cost V 5 bases and J 8 bases, with 16 bases left between them. This CDR3 has 14 amino acids. Germline V gene lookup returns CDR1 SEHNR and CDR2 FQNEAQ (reference sequence). CDR3: CASSQWGEKDEQFF. The CDR3 DNA sequence: TGTGCCAGCAGCCAGTGGGGGGAGAAGGATGAGCAGTTCTTC.

The chain links TRBV11-2 to TRBJ2-7; D is unresolved. V was trimmed by 5 bases and J by 0 bases, leaving 8 bases between them. CDR3 length equals 13 residues. Per the germline V gene, CDR1 is SGHAT and CDR2 is FQNNGV. CDR3 region: CASSPLDSYEQYF. CDR3 DNA: TGTGCCAGCAGCCCTCTTGACTCCTACGAGCAGTACTTC. Together with reference TRBV11-2 and TRBJ2-7, the CDR3 gives the full variable domain: EAGVAQSPRYKIIEKRQSVAFWCNPISGHATLYWYQQILGQGPKLLIQFQNNGVVDDSQLPKDRFSAERLKGVDSTLKIQPAKLEDSAVYLCASSPLDSYEQYFGPGTRLTVT.

The chain combines TRBV19 with TRBJ1-4; 8 nucleotides agree with TRBD1. This CDR3 contains 15 residues. Germline V gene data show CDR1 as LNHDA and CDR2 as SQIVND (reference sequence). V lost 7 bases, J lost 7 bases, and 11 bases stayed unmatched. The CDR3: CASNQGGTGGEKLFF. The CDR3 DNA is TGTGCCAGTAACCAAGGAGGGACAGGTGGTGAAAAACTGTTTTTT.

The chain couples TRBV5-1 to TRBJ1-1, with 7 bases fitting TRBD1. The CDR3 has 14 amino acids. The J segment lost 3 bases and the V segment lost 0 bases, leaving 2 bases of the junction unmatched. CDR1 and CDR2 (germline): SGHRS, YFSETQ. The CDR3 region is CASSLVQGDTEAFF. The DNA for the CDR3 is TGCGCCAGCAGCTTGGTTCAGGGGGACACTGAAGCTTTCTTT.

This rearrangement joins TRBV4-1 to TRBJ1-3; D remains unclear. V lost 0 bases, J lost 1 base, and 10 bases lay in between. This CDR3 spans 16 amino acids. The germline V gene has CDR1 MGHRA and CDR2 YSYEKL. The CDR3 nucleotides read TGCGCCAGCAGCCAAGAGAGACGGCGGTCTGGAAACACCATATATTTT. It codes for CASSQERRRSGNTIYF.

This clone was counted once. The chain links TRBV4-1 to TRBJ1-1; D not certain. Germline V gene lookup returns CDR1 MGHRA and CDR2 YSYEKL. V was cut by 4 bases and J by 4 bases, with 10 bases left in between. The CDR3 extends over 13 amino acids. CDR3 loop: CASSPAVGTEAFF. DNA for the CDR3: TGCGCCAGCAGCCCAGCGGTCGGCACTGAAGCTTTCTTT.

This clone has just a few counts. Other DNA sequences in the same sample also yield this CDR3. This chain connects TRBV3-1 (or the pseudogene TRBV3-2) to TRBJ1-1, with D possibly TRBD1 on 5 matching bases. The CDR3 runs to 16 residues. V was trimmed by 1 base and J by 0 bases, leaving 12 bases between them. CDR1 is LGHDT and CDR2 is YNNKEL in the germline V gene (reference sequence). Written as DNA, the CDR3 is TGTGCCAGCAGCCAAGCACGGGGGATTGTGAACACTGAAGCTTTCTTT. Amino acid sequence: CASSQARGIVNTEAFF.

The chain combines TRBV12-5 with TRBJ2-7; D possibly matches TRBD1 or TRBD2 (5 bases each). Looked up from germline, CDR1 is LGHNT and CDR2 is FRNRAP. The CDR3 runs 15 residues. Trimming took off 10 bases at V and 3 bases at J, with 22 bases between the two ends. CDR3 sequence reads: CATGTGTGTDYEQYF. CDR3 sequence (DNA): TGTGCTACCGGCACCGGGACGGGAACGGACTACGAGCAGTACTTC.

The rearrangement links TRBV29-1 to TRBJ2-3; D might be TRBD2 (7 bases). The CDR3 has 16 residues. V lost 6 bases, J lost 1 base, and 20 bases lay in between. In germline, CDR1 is SQVTM, CDR2 ANQGSEA. CDR3: CSVGPSGGAGTDTQYF. The CDR3, as DNA: TGCAGCGTAGGACCCAGTGGGGGGGCTGGCACAGATACGCAGTATTTT.

This chain uses TRBV28 with TRBJ1-1; tentative D call: TRBD1 (6 bases). Germline V gene lookup returns CDR1 MDHEN and CDR2 SYDVKM. Trimming pared 6 bases from V and 1 base from J, leaving 21 bases between. The CDR3 totals 17 residues. CDR3 coding DNA: TGTGCCAGCAGCCACCGAGGTAGGGGACATGGGAACACTGAAGCTTTCTTT. Translated: CASSHRGRGHGNTEAFF.

The CDR3 nucleotides are TGCGCCAGCAGTGAACCTAGCACAGATACGCAGTATTTT. Protein sequence: CASSEPSTDTQYF. The rearrangement uses TRBV10-2 and TRBJ2-3; D unresolved. The germline V and J ends were trimmed by 3 bases and 0 bases, with 4 bases remaining between them. The CDR3 has 13 amino acids. Per the germline V gene, CDR1 is WSHSY and CDR2 is SAAADI.

This clone was detected only a few times. The chain couples TRBV6-2 or TRBV6-3 to TRBJ1-1, with a weak D call TRBD1 (6 bases). The CDR3 has 15 residues. Deletions cut 5 bases from V and 2 bases from J, with 15 bases between. The germline V gene has CDR1 MNHEY and CDR2 SVGEGT. CDR3 in DNA: TGTGCCAGCAGTCGTACAGGGATCCCCAACACTGAAGCTTTCTTT. Translated: CASSRTGIPNTEAFF.